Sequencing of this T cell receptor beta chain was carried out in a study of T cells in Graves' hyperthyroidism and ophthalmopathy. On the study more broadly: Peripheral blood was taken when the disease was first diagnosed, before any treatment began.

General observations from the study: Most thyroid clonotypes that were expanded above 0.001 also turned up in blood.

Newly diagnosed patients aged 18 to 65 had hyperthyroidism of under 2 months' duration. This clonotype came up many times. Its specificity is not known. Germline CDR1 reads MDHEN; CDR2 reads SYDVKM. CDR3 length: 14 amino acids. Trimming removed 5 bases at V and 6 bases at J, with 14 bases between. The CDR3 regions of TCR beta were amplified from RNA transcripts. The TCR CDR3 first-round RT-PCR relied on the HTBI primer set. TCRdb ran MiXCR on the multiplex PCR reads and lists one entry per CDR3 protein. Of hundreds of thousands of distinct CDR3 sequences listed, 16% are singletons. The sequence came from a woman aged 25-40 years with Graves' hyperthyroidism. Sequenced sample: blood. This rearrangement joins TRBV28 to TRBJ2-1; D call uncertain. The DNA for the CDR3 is TGTGCCAGCAGTGGGGTAGGTCCCCGCAATGAGCAGTTCTTC. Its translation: CASSGVGPRNEQFF.